The clone carrying this TCR beta chain was picked up a small number of times. Time point of the sample: baseline, week 1 (first vaccination visit). The treatment: pre-vaccination baseline after standard-of-care therapy. With 7 bases clipped from V and 7 bases from J, the junction kept 4 bases outside the gene matches. The CDR3 has 12 residues. From germline, CDR1 is SQVTM and CDR2 ANQGSEA. Using immunoSEQ multiplex PCR, the repertoire was profiled, and TCRdb retains in-frame clones only, with some absent. The sample holds tens of thousands of clones; approximately 80% are singletons and the top ten take approximately 19%. This record comes from a study of a mutant IDH1 vaccine in newly diagnosed glioma. Study information: Mean patient age was about 44 years; roughly 62% were male and about 40% female.

The rearrangement links TRBV29-1 to TRBJ2-2; 9 bases line up with TRBD1. The TCR comes from a young man with glioma. Material: PBMCs, obtained from a glioma patient treated with radiotherapy, temozolomide or both. The CDR3 sequence is CSAGTGNGELFF. CDR3 in DNA: TGCAGCGCCGGGACAGGGAACGGGGAGCTGTTTTTT.